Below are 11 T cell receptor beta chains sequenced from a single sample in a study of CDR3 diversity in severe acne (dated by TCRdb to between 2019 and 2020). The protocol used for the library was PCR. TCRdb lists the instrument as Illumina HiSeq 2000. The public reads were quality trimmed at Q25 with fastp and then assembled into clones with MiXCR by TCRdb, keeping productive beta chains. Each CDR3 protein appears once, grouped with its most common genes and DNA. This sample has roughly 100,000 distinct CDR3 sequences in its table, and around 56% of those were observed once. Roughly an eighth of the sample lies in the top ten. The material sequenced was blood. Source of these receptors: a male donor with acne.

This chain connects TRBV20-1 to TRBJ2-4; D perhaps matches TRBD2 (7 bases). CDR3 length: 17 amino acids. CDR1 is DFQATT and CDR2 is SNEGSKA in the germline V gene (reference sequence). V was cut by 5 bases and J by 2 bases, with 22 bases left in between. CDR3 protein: CSASGLVGGLPKNIQYF. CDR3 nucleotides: TGCAGTGCTTCCGGACTAGTCGGGGGCCTACCCAAAAACATTCAGTACTTC.

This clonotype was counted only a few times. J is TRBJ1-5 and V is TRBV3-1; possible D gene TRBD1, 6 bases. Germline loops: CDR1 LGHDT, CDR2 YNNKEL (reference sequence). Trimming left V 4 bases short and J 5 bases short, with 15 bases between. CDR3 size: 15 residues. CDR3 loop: CASSPGGLKDQPQHF. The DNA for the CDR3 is TGTGCCAGCAGCCCCGGGGGGCTGAAAGATCAGCCCCAGCATTTT.

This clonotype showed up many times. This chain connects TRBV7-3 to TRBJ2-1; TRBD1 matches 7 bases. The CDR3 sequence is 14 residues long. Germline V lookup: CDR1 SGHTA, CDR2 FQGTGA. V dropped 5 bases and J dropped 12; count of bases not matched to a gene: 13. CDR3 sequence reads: CASSPTRQGNSQFF. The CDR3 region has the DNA TGTGCCAGCAGCCCAACCAGACAGGGAAATTCGCAGTTCTTC.

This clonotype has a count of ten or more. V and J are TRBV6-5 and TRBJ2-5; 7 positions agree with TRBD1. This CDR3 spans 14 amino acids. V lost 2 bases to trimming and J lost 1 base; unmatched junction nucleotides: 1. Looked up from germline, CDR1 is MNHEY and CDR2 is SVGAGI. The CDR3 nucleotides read TGTGCCAGCAGTTACGACAGGGCCCAAGAGACCCAGTACTTC. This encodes CASSYDRAQETQYF.

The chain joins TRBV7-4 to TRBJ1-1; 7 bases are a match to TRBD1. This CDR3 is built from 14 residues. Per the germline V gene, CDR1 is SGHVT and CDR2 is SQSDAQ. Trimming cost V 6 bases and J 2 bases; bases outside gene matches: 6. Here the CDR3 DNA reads TGTGCCAGCAGTTCTACAGGGGTAAACACTGAAGCTTTCTTT. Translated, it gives CASSSTGVNTEAFF. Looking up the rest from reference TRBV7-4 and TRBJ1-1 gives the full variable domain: GAGVSQSPRYKVAKRGRDVALRCDSISGHVTLYWYRQTLGQGSEVLTYSQSDAQRDKSGRPSGRFSAERPERSVSTLKIQRTEQGDSAVYLCASSSTGVNTEAFFGQGTRLTVV.

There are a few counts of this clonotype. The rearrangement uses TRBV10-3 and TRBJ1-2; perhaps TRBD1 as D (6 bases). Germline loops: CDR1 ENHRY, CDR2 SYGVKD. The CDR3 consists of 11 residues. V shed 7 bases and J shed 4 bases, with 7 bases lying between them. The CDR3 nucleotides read TGTGCCATCAAGGGGGTCTATGGCTACACCTTC. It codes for CAIKGVYGYTF.

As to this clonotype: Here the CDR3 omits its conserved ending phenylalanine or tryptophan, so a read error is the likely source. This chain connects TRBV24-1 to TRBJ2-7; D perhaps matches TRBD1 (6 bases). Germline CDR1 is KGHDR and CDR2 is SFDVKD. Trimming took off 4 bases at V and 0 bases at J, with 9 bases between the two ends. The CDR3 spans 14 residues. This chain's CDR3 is CATSDPDSSYEQYS. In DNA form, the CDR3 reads TGTGCCACCAGTGACCCGGACAGCTCCTACGAGCAGTACTCC.

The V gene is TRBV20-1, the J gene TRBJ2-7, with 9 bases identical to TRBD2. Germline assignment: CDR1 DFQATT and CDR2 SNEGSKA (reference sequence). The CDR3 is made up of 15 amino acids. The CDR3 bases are TGCAGCGCAGGACATAGCGGGAGTTTCTCCTACGAGCAGTACTTC. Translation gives CSAGHSGSFSYEQYF.

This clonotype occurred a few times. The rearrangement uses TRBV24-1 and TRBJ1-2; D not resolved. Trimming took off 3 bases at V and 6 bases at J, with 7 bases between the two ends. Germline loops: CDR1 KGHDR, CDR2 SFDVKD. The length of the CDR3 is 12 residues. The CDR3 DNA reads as TGTGCCACCAGTGATCCAGCGGATGGCTACACCTTC. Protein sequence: CATSDPADGYTF.

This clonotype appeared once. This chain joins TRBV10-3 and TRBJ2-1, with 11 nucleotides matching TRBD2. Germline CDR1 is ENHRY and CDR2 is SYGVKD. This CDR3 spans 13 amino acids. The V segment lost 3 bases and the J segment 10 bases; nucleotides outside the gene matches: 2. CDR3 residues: CAISDRTSGEQFF. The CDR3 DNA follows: TGTGCCATCAGTGATCGGACTAGCGGGGAGCAGTTCTTC.

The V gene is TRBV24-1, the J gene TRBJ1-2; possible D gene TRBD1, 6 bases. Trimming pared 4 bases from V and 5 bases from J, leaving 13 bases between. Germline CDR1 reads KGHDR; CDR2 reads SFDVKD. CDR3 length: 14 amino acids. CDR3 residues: CATSERQVEYGYTF. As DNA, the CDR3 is TGTGCCACCAGTGAACGACAGGTTGAGTATGGCTACACCTTC.